This is a list of T cell receptor beta chains from one sample in a study of T cell responses to AZD1222 COVID-19 vaccine. Produced via immunoSEQ multiplex PCR; TCRdb's table is partial and in-frame only. The data show 150,000 or so clones, 80% to 95% seen once. The sequencing here drew on peripheral blood, taken 28 days after the second AZD1222 dose. These receptors were obtained from an adult who received the AZD1222 COVID-19 vaccine. Both conserved end residues are part of each CDR3. D genes are given only for firm matches. Size values are once, few and many counts, or a class for expanded clones, and some rows have none.

V gene	J gene	clone size	D gene	CDR3 DNA	CDR3 protein
TRBV29-1	TRBJ2-1	NA	TRBD1	TGCAGCGTTGACGGACAGGGGGCCTACAATGAGCAGTTCTTC	CSVDGQGAYNEQFF
TRBV24-1	TRBJ1-4	NA	NA	TGTGCCACTGACTTCGTGGGTGGGGTTTTTGAAAAACTGTTTTTT	CATDFVGGVFEKLFF
TRBV3-1/TRBV3-2	TRBJ2-7	NA	TRBD2	TGTGCCAGCAGCCAATTTGCTAGCGGGAGCTACGAGCAGTACTTC	CASSQFASGSYEQYF
TRBV7-7	TRBJ2-3	once	TRBD2	TGTGCTAGCAGCTCCTTAGCGGGGGGGGAAGATACGCAGTATTTT	CASSSLAGGEDTQYF
TRBV19	TRBJ2-7	NA	TRBD1	TGTGCCAGTAGCCAACCAGGGGGCGAGCAGTACTTC	CASSQPGGEQYF
TRBV7-9	TRBJ2-3	NA	NA	TGTGCCAGCAGCCCAAGGGGGGTTAGCACAGATACGCAGTATTTT	CASSPRGVSTDTQYF
TRBV7-7	TRBJ2-5	NA	NA	TGTGCTAGCAGCCCTAGGGTTGGAGAGACCCAGTACTTC	CASSPRVGETQYF
TRBV7-9	TRBJ1-5	NA	NA	TGTGCCAGCAGCTTAGCCAGGGAGGATCAGCCCCAGCATTTT	CASSLAREDQPQHF
TRBV9	TRBJ2-3	NA	NA	TGTGCCAGCAGCCGACAACAGGGAGCCCTTGAAGATACGCAGTATTTT	CASSRQQGALEDTQYF
TRBV9	TRBJ2-3	NA	TRBD1	TGTGCCAGCAGCGTGCCGGGACAGGGGGCTGGAGATACGCAGTATTTT	CASSVPGQGAGDTQYF
TRBV28	TRBJ1-6	once	NA	TGTGCCAGCAATCCCACGGGGGGGTGGGCACCCCTCCACTTT	CASNPTGGWAPLHF
TRBV6-2/TRBV6-3	TRBJ2-3	NA	TRBD1	TGTGCCAGCAGCCCCGGGACAGGGGACTGGGATACGCAGTATTTT	CASSPGTGDWDTQYF
TRBV29-1	TRBJ2-7	NA	NA	TGCAGCGTTGAACAGACCTACGAGCAGTACTTC	CSVEQTYEQYF
TRBV7-6	TRBJ2-7	NA	TRBD2	TGTGCCAGCAGCTTAGAGGCTAGCGGGAGCTACGAGCAGTACTTC	CASSLEASGSYEQYF
TRBV7-7	TRBJ2-5	few	NA	TGTGCTAGCACAGTAGGACAGCAGAGCGAGACCCAGTACTTC	CASTVGQQSETQYF
TRBV27	TRBJ2-7	NA	TRBD1	TGTGCCAGCAGTCCCTCCGGGACAGGGAGATACGAGCAGTACTTC	CASSPSGTGRYEQYF
TRBV5-1	TRBJ1-2	NA	TRBD1	TGCGCCAGCAGCTTGGAGGGGACAGGGTATGGCTACACCTTC	CASSLEGTGYGYTF
TRBV11-3	TRBJ1-3	NA	TRBD1	TGTGCCAGCAGCCACGCTGGACAGGGGGATGACACCATATATTTT	CASSHAGQGDDTIYF
TRBV5-6	TRBJ2-6	NA	NA	TGTGCCAGCAGCTCAATTACTAAGGGAACTGGGGCCAACGTCCTGACTTTC	CASSSITKGTGANVLTF
TRBV28	TRBJ2-2	NA	TRBD1	TGTGCCAGCAGTTTCGGGACAGGAGCGTGGGACACCGGGGAGCTGTTTTTT	CASSFGTGAWDTGELFF
TRBV3-1/TRBV3-2	TRBJ2-2	NA	TRBD2	TGTGCCAGCAGCCAAGGTTCTAGCGGGAGGGCTAAGGCCGGGGAGCTGTTTTTT	CASSQGSSGRAKAGELFF
TRBV19	TRBJ2-3	once	NA	TGTGCCAGTAGTCCCGGGTTCACAGATACGCAGTATTTT	CASSPGFTDTQYF
TRBV19	TRBJ1-1	NA	TRBD1	TGTGCCAGTAGTACCGGGACAGGGTTTCAGTACACTGAAGCTTTCTTT	CASSTGTGFQYTEAFF
TRBV20-1	TRBJ2-7	few	NA	TGCAGTGCTAGTTGGCAGGGAACCTACGAGCAGTACTTC	CSASWQGTYEQYF
TRBV7-2	TRBJ2-5	NA	NA	TGTGCCAGCAGCTCGGGGGTGAGCTTGGAGACCCAGTACTTC	CASSSGVSLETQYF
TRBV12-3/TRBV12-4	TRBJ1-1	NA	NA	TGTGCCAGCAGTTATGGGACAACCTCTGAAGCTTTCTTT	CASSYGTTSEAFF
TRBV2	TRBJ2-2	NA	NA	TGTGCCAGCAGTGACGTGGATCCGGGACACCCCACCGGGGAGCTGTTTTTT	CASSDVDPGHPTGELFF
TRBV2	TRBJ2-7	NA	NA	TGTGCCAGCAGTGAAGGGAAGGGGAAGGACCACGAGCAGTACTTC	CASSEGKGKDHEQYF
TRBV4-3	TRBJ2-1	NA	TRBD2	TGCGCCAGCAGCCAAGAGGGGGTAGCGGGGGCCTCCTACAATGAGCAGTTCTTC	CASSQEGVAGASYNEQFF
TRBV9	TRBJ2-1	NA	NA	TGTGCCAGCAGCACACGGACGGCCGTGGAGCAGTTCTTC	CASSTRTAVEQFF
TRBV19	TRBJ2-1	NA	NA	TGTGCCAGTAGTATAATTTGGACTTCCGAGGTCCAGTTCTTC	CASSIIWTSEVQFF
TRBV7-6	TRBJ1-6	NA	NA	TGTGCCAGCAGCTTCGCGGAATCACCCCTCCACTTT	CASSFAESPLHF
TRBV11-2	TRBJ2-2	NA	TRBD1	TGTGCCAGCAGCTTAGGGGTGGACAGGGCGCATTACACCGGGGAGCTGTTTTTT	CASSLGVDRAHYTGELFF